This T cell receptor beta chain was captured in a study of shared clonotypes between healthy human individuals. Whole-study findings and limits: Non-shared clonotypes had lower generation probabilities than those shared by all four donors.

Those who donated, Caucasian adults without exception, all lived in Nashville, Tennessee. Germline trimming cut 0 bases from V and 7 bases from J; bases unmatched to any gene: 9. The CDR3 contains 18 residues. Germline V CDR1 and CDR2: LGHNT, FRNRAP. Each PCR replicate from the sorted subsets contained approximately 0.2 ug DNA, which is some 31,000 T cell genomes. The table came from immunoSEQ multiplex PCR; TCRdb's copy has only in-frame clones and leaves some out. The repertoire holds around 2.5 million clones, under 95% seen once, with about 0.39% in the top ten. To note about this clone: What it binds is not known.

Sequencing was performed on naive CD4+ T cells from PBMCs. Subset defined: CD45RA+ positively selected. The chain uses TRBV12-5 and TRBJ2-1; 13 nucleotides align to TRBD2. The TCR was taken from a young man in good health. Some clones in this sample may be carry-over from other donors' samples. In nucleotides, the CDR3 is TGTGCTAGTGGTTTGGTACTAGCGGGAGGGCCGAAGAGGAATGAGCAGTTCTTC. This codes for CASGLVLAGGPKRNEQFF. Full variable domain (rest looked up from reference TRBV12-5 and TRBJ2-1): DARVTQTPRHKVTEMGQEVTMRCQPILGHNTVFWYRQTMMQGLELLAYFRNRAPLDDSGMPKDRFSAEMPDATLATLKIQPSEPRDSAVYFCASGLVLAGGPKRNEQFFGPGTRLTVL.